The 29 T cell receptor beta chains given below trace back to one sample, sequenced in a study of blood T cell repertoires in COVID-19 (dated by TCRdb to 2020 to 2021). Library preparation was by the immunoSEQ multiplex PCR assay. Sourced from immuneACCESS, this table was stored by TCRdb with only in-frame sequences that have V and J called. A share of the clones is absent; for the studies checked, an unresolved V gene accounts for under half, and the remainder has no known explanation. For this sample there are roughly 230,000 clones; roughly 84% appear just once. The ten largest clones take up around 1% of the sample. Specimen: peripheral blood. The receptors derive from a man in his forties with acute or convalescent COVID-19.

The chain joins TRBV3-1 (or the pseudogene TRBV3-2) to TRBJ2-2; 11 positions match TRBD2. This CDR3 contains 18 residues. Trimming took 3 bases from V and 5 from J; bases not matched to a gene: 11. CDR1 and CDR2 from the germline V gene are LGHDT and YNNKEL (reference sequence). The CDR3 spells CASSQLERLAGRTGELFF. CDR3 nucleotide sequence: TGTGCCAGCAGCCAGCTCGAGAGACTAGCGGGGAGGACCGGGGAGCTGTTTTTT.

J is TRBJ2-5 and V is TRBV4-3; 7 positions match TRBD1. V trimming: 0 bases; J trimming: 0 bases; junction bases outside the gene matches: 10. The CDR3 has 18 residues. Germline CDR1 LGHNA, CDR2 YSLEER. CDR3 amino acids: CASSQDLFSTGYQETQYF. The CDR3 DNA sequence: TGCGCCAGCAGCCAAGACCTATTCTCGACAGGGTACCAAGAGACCCAGTACTTC.

The chain uses TRBV5-5 and TRBJ1-1; D is undetermined. The CDR3 length is 14 residues. Trimming pared 4 bases from V and 4 bases from J, leaving 14 bases between. Germline V gene data show CDR1 as SGHKS and CDR2 as YYEKEE (reference sequence). As DNA, the CDR3 is TGTGCCAGCAGCCCCCAGGCACTTATCACTGAAGCTTTCTTT. Translated: CASSPQALITEAFF.

CDR3 DNA: TGTGCCAGCAGCCAGGGTTCGTCAGGGTCGAATCAGCCCCAGCATTTT. This encodes CASSQGSSGSNQPQHF. The chain combines TRBV16 with TRBJ1-5, with D tentatively TRBD1 (5 bases). The CDR3 extends over 16 amino acids. V shed 3 bases and J shed 4 bases, with 16 bases lying between them. In germline, CDR1 is KGHSY, CDR2 FQNENV.

The rearrangement joins TRBV27 to TRBJ1-1; tentative D call: TRBD1 (6 bases). The CDR3 sequence is 13 residues long. The germline gives CDR1 MNHEY, CDR2 SMNVEV (reference sequence). The ends were cut back, 7 bases at V and 3 bases at J, with 12 bases in the middle. CDR3: CASNREGDTEAFF. DNA for the CDR3: TGTGCCAGCAACCGCGAGGGGGACACTGAAGCTTTCTTT.

This clone showed up just a few times. The chain links TRBV6-5 to TRBJ1-1; 12 nucleotides match TRBD1. This CDR3 has 14 residues. Germline CDR1 and CDR2: MNHEY and SVGAGI. Trimming took 6 bases from V and 4 from J; bases not matched to a gene: 3. CDR3 nucleotide sequence: TGTGCCAGCAGCCGGGGACAGGGGGCCACTGAAGCTTTCTTT. It specifies CASSRGQGATEAFF.

This clone was observed a few times. The V gene is TRBV15, the J gene TRBJ1-3; D remains ambiguous. The CDR3 consists of 16 residues. Germline lookup yields CDR1 LNHNV and CDR2 YYDKDF (reference sequence). V shed 3 bases and J shed 3 bases, with 15 bases lying between them. The CDR3 spells CATSSYEERNGNTIYF. Here the CDR3 DNA reads TGTGCCACCAGCAGTTACGAGGAACGCAATGGAAACACCATATATTTT.

The DNA for the CDR3 is TGTGCCAGCAGTCGGGAAGAGAATCAGCCCCAGCATTTT. Its translation is CASSREENQPQHF. The chain has TRBV6-5 and TRBJ1-5; D gene ambiguous. CDR3 length equals 13 residues. The germline V gene encodes CDR1 MNHEY and CDR2 SVGAGI. Trimming took 5 bases from V and 4 from J, leaving 9 bases between them.

The rearrangement uses TRBV12-3 or TRBV12-4 and TRBJ1-5; 8 nucleotides agree with TRBD1. Losses at the gene ends were 1 base for V and 9 bases for J; bases not matched to a gene: 2. The CDR3 runs to 13 residues. The CDR3 region has the DNA TGTGCCAGCAGTTTAGGGACAGGGTTGCCCCAGCATTTT. Translation gives CASSLGTGLPQHF.

The gene calls are TRBV28 and TRBJ1-6; D is unclear. The germline V and J ends were trimmed by 3 bases and 2 bases, with 8 bases remaining between them. From germline, CDR1 is MDHEN and CDR2 SYDVKM. The CDR3 totals 15 residues. The CDR3 here is CASSLVRTYNSPLHF. The CDR3 DNA reads as TGTGCCAGCAGTTTGGTCAGGACCTATAATTCACCCCTCCACTTT. Full variable domain (remainder filled in from reference TRBV28 and TRBJ1-6): DVKVTQSSRYLVKRTGEKVFLECVQDMDHENMFWYRQDPGLGLRLIYFSYDVKMKEKGDIPEGYSVSREKKERFSLILESASTNQTSMYLCASSLVRTYNSPLHFGNGTRLTVT.

The chain employs TRBV19 and TRBJ2-5; 9 bases match TRBD2. Trimming took 3 bases from V and 2 from J; bases not matched to a gene: 4. The CDR3 runs 15 residues. Germline V gene sequence: CDR1 LNHDA, CDR2 SQIVND (reference sequence). CDR3 nucleotide sequence: TGTGCCAGTAGTATGAGCGGGGGGCCACAAGAGACCCAGTACTTC. As protein: CASSMSGGPQETQYF. Filled out from reference TRBV19 and TRBJ2-5, the complete variable domain reads DGGITQSPKYLFRKEGQNVTLSCEQNLNHDAMYWYRQDPGQGLRLIYYSQIVNDFQKGDIAEGYSVSREKKESFPLTVTSAQKNPTAFYLCASSMSGGPQETQYFGPGTRLLVL.

V is TRBV5-1 and J is TRBJ2-3; 8 bases fit TRBD2. After removal of 7 bases from V and 4 bases from J, the junction contained 14 bases not matched to a gene. Germline V gene lookup returns CDR1 SGHRS and CDR2 YFSETQ. The CDR3 extends over 16 amino acids. CDR3 protein: CASSRGVAGTSDTQYF. CDR3 bases: TGCGCCAGCTCCCGGGGGGTAGCGGGGACTTCAGATACGCAGTATTTT. Full variable domain (outside the CDR3, taken from reference TRBV5-1 and TRBJ2-3): KAGVTQTPRYLIKTRGQQVTLSCSPISGHRSVSWYQQTPGQGLQFLFEYFSETQRNKGNFPGRFSGRQFSNSRSEMNVSTLELGDSALYLCASSRGVAGTSDTQYFGPGTRLTVL.

The rearrangement joins TRBV5-1 to TRBJ2-6; D is perhaps TRBD2 (5 bases). This CDR3 region has 18 residues. CDR1 SGHRS and CDR2 YFSETQ come from the germline V gene. Trimming took off 0 bases at V and 0 bases at J, with 13 bases between the two ends. In nucleotides, the CDR3 is TGCGCCAGCAGCTTGGTCGGGATACAGAGCTCTGGGGCCAACGTCCTGACTTTC. It is translated as CASSLVGIQSSGANVLTF.

The CDR3 loop is CASSIDQTYNEQFF. As DNA, the CDR3 is TGTGCCAGTAGTATAGATCAGACCTACAATGAGCAGTTCTTC. The rearrangement uses TRBV19 and TRBJ2-1, with D hard to call. CDR1 LNHDA and CDR2 SQIVND come from the germline V gene (reference sequence). The CDR3 is 14 amino acids. Trimming removed 0 bases from V and 2 bases from J, with 5 bases in between. The entire variable domain, with the rest obtained from reference TRBV19 and TRBJ2-1, is as follows: DGGITQSPKYLFRKEGQNVTLSCEQNLNHDAMYWYRQDPGQGLRLIYYSQIVNDFQKGDIAEGYSVSREKKESFPLTVTSAQKNPTAFYLCASSIDQTYNEQFFGPGTRLTVL.

The gene calls are TRBV5-8 and TRBJ1-5, with 9 bases matching TRBD1. Trimming took 4 bases from V and 6 from J; bases not matched to a gene: 5. This CDR3 region has 14 residues. Germline V gene data show CDR1 as SGHTS and CDR2 as YDEGEE. CDR3 sequence: CASSRDRASQPQHF. The CDR3 region has the DNA TGTGCCAGCAGCCGGGACAGGGCGAGTCAGCCCCAGCATTTT. The variable domain in full, with the rest retrieved from reference TRBV5-8 and TRBJ1-5, is EAGVTQSPTHLIKTRGQQATLRCSPISGHTSVYWYQQALGLGLQFLLWYDEGEERNRGNFPPRFSGRQFPNYSSELNVNALELEDSALYLCASSRDRASQPQHFGDGTRLSIL.

The J gene is TRBJ1-2, the V gene TRBV29-1, with TRBD1 matching over 9 bases. The length of the CDR3 is 11 residues. Germline V gene sequence: CDR1 SQVTM, CDR2 ANQGSEA. Trimming at V came to 4 bases and at J to 9 bases, leaving 3 bases not matched to a gene. The CDR3 here is CSVGTGDRYTF. In DNA form, the CDR3 reads TGCAGCGTTGGGACAGGGGATCGCTACACCTTC.

The V and J genes are TRBV7-2 and TRBJ2-5; 9 positions agree with TRBD1. V shed 4 bases, J shed 9 bases, and the junction held 18 bases outside the gene matches. This CDR3 contains 17 residues. Germline loops: CDR1 SGHTA, CDR2 FQGNSA. CDR3 amino acids: CASSSAPGQGNPKAQYF. The CDR3 DNA reads as TGTGCCAGCAGCTCCGCACCGGGACAGGGTAACCCCAAGGCCCAGTACTTC.

This chain links TRBV10-3 with TRBJ2-6; 8 positions agree with TRBD1. The junction had 9 bases not matched to a gene; V was cut back by 6 bases and J by 2 bases. Germline lookup yields CDR1 ENHRY and CDR2 SYGVKD. This CDR3 is built from 17 residues. The CDR3 DNA sequence: TGTGCCATCAGGCCTGACAGGGGACGAACTGGGGCCAACGTCCTGACTTTC. This encodes CAIRPDRGRTGANVLTF.

The V call is TRBV19, the J call TRBJ1-5; D not certain. The CDR3 covers 17 residues. From germline, CDR1 is LNHDA and CDR2 SQIVND (reference sequence). V was trimmed by 1 base and J by 3 bases, leaving 16 bases between them. Written as DNA, the CDR3 is TGTGCCAGTAGTATAGTCGGGGTGAGCAATTCCAATCAGCCCCAGCATTTT. Protein: CASSIVGVSNSNQPQHF. Using reference TRBV19 and TRBJ1-5 for the parts outside the CDR3, the full variable domain is DGGITQSPKYLFRKEGQNVTLSCEQNLNHDAMYWYRQDPGQGLRLIYYSQIVNDFQKGDIAEGYSVSREKKESFPLTVTSAQKNPTAFYLCASSIVGVSNSNQPQHFGDGTRLSIL.

The chain has TRBV5-4 and TRBJ2-5; possibly TRBD1 for D (5 bases). The V gene's germline CDR1 is SGHNT and CDR2 YYREEE (reference sequence). This CDR3 is 14 amino acids long. Deletions cut 5 bases from V and 5 bases from J, with 16 bases between. The CDR3 bases are TGTGCCAGCAGTACTGGATACAGGTTTGAGACCCAGTACTTC. This translates into CASSTGYRFETQYF.

This sequence joins TRBV5-1 and TRBJ1-2, with D unresolved. V was pared by 1 base and J by 3 bases, with 4 bases between. The CDR3 loop spans 12 amino acids. CDR1 is SGHRS and CDR2 is YFSETQ in the germline V gene. The CDR3, as DNA: TGCGCCAGCAGCTTGCTAGACTATGGCTACACCTTC. This translates into CASSLLDYGYTF.

The chain carries TRBV5-4 and TRBJ2-1, with D tentatively TRBD1 (5 bases). This CDR3 comprises 15 residues. V gave up 0 bases and J gave up 6 bases, with 13 bases separating them. CDR1 and CDR2 (germline): SGHNT, YYREEE (reference sequence). Here the CDR3 reads CASSLGQLWGNEQFF. CDR3 sequence (DNA): TGTGCCAGCAGCTTGGGACAGCTTTGGGGCAATGAGCAGTTCTTC.

The V call is TRBV15, the J call TRBJ1-4; 7 nucleotides match TRBD1. Trimming cost V 3 bases and J 3 bases; bases outside gene matches: 4. The CDR3 totals 15 residues. From germline, CDR1 is LNHNV and CDR2 YYDKDF (reference sequence). CDR3 bases: TGTGCCACCAGCAGCGTGGGGACAGCTAATGAAAAACTGTTTTTT. Its translation is CATSSVGTANEKLFF.

This clone was detected once. The chain is built from TRBV29-1 and TRBJ2-6, with TRBD1 matching 7 bases. The trim removed 6 bases at V and 0 bases at J, leaving 8 bases unmatched. This CDR3 region has 16 residues. The germline CDR1 and CDR2 sequences are SQVTM and ANQGSEA. For the CDR3, the DNA is TGCAGCGTGTCGGGACAGCGAAACTCTGGGGCCAACGTCCTGACTTTC. It yields the protein CSVSGQRNSGANVLTF.

The J gene is TRBJ2-2, the V gene TRBV7-6, with D possibly matching TRBD2 (6 bases). The CDR3 is made up of 16 amino acids. The germline CDR1 and CDR2 sequences are SGHVS and FNYEAQ. Trimming cost V 1 base and J 2 bases, with 11 bases left between them. The CDR3 loop reads CASSLGGGSNTGELFF. DNA of the CDR3: TGTGCCAGCAGCTTAGGGGGAGGATCTAACACCGGGGAGCTGTTTTTT. The variable domain in full, completed from reference TRBV7-6 and TRBJ2-2, reads GAGVSQSPRYKVTKRGQDVALRCDPISGHVSLYWYRQALGQGPEFLTYFNYEAQQDKSGLPNDRFSAERPEGSISTLTIQRTEQRDSAMYRCASSLGGGSNTGELFFGEGSRLTVL.

The chain uses TRBV11-2 and TRBJ2-7, with 7 bases identical to TRBD1. In germline, CDR1 is SGHAT, CDR2 FQNNGV. The V segment lost 0 bases and the J segment 4 bases; nucleotides outside the gene matches: 15. The CDR3 consists of 18 residues. This chain's CDR3 is CASSLDRLGQGVRYEQYF. For the CDR3, the DNA is TGTGCCAGCAGCTTAGATCGTTTAGGGCAGGGGGTTCGGTACGAGCAGTACTTC.

V gene TRBV11-2 combines with J gene TRBJ2-1; 9 bases are a match to TRBD1. Germline CDR1 and CDR2: SGHAT and FQNNGV. V was clipped by 5 bases and J by 14 bases; unmatched bases: 10. The CDR3 loop spans 13 amino acids. For the CDR3, the DNA is TGTGCCAGCAGCCCCCGGAGGGGACAGGGAAAGTTCTTC. Protein product: CASSPRRGQGKFF.

The genes are TRBV19 and TRBJ2-1; tentative D call: TRBD1 (6 bases). Germline V CDR1 and CDR2: LNHDA, SQIVND (reference sequence). The CDR3 length is 15 residues. Trimming took 1 base from V and 7 from J, leaving 14 bases between them. The CDR3 DNA is TGTGCCAGTAGTATAGGTCAGGGGCTCCTAAATGAGCAGTTCTTC. Translating gives CASSIGQGLLNEQFF. The complete variable domain, with remaining parts taken from reference TRBV19 and TRBJ2-1, reads DGGITQSPKYLFRKEGQNVTLSCEQNLNHDAMYWYRQDPGQGLRLIYYSQIVNDFQKGDIAEGYSVSREKKESFPLTVTSAQKNPTAFYLCASSIGQGLLNEQFFGPGTRLTVL.

The chain has TRBV7-3 and TRBJ1-2; TRBD1 might be the D (6 bases). The CDR3 consists of 14 residues. The V gene's germline CDR1 is SGHTA and CDR2 FQGTGA. V lost 4 bases to trimming and J lost 5 bases, with 14 bases between them. CDR3 in DNA: TGTGCCAGCAGCTCAGGGGACGCCCGGTATGGCTACACCTTC. Translation gives CASSSGDARYGYTF.